This T cell receptor beta chain was sequenced in a study of a mutant IDH1 vaccine in newly diagnosed glioma. Study context: There were eight vaccinations for patients, given in weeks 1, 3, 5, 7, 11, 15, 19 and 23. Patients got their first vaccination 4-6 weeks after radiotherapy alone, or with temozolomide cycles. Standard pretreatment was either radiotherapy, temozolomide, or, for most, radiochemotherapy with temozolomide.

Turning to this clone: Its antigen is undetermined.

The data were produced by immunoSEQ multiplex PCR, yet TCRdb's version contains in-frame clones alone and is incomplete. The sample holds tens of thousands of clones; 75% to 85% are singletons and the top ten take 6.2%. Germline CDR1 is GTSNPN and CDR2 is SVGIG (reference sequence). The ends were cut back, 5 bases at V and 1 base at J, with 12 bases in the middle. The length of the CDR3 is 14 residues. Noted time point: week 23, last vaccination. The investigators gave 300 ug of mutant IDH1 20-mer peptide in each vaccine dose, together with topical imiquimod. Donor tumors were new WHO grade 3 or 4 IDH1-mutant, ATRX-lost astrocytomas.

The TCR originated in a man aged 35-49 years with glioma. Material: PBMCs, obtained from a glioma patient whose treatment included an IDH1 peptide vaccine. The rearrangement uses TRBV30 and TRBJ1-5, with a tentative D call TRBD1 (6 bases). CDR3 in amino acids: CAWRRGGSNQPQHF. In DNA form, the CDR3 reads TGTGCCTGGCGAAGAGGGGGAAGCAATCAGCCCCAGCATTTT.